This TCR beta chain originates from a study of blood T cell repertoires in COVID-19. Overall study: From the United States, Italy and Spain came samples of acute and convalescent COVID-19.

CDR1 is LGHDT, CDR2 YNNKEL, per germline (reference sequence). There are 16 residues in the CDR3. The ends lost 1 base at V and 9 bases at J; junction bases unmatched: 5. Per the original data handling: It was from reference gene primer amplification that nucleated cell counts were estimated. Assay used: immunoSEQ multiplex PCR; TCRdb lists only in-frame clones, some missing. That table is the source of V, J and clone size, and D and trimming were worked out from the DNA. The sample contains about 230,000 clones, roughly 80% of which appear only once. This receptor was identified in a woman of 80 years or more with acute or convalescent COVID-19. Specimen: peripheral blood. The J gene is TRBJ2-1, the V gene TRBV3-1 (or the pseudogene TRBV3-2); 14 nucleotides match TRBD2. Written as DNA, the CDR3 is TGTGCCAGCAGCCAAGTGACTAGCGGGGGGGCAGGTGAGCAGTTCTTC. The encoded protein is CASSQVTSGGAGEQFF.